This T cell receptor beta chain was obtained from a study of blood T cell repertoires in COVID-19. Overall study: Donors in the United States, Italy and Spain gave samples during acute or convalescent COVID-19. Nucleic acid was either cDNA or gDNA, and it came from T cells, B-cell-depleted T cells, or PBMCs.

The CDR3 is 14 amino acids. The ends lost 4 bases at V and 7 bases at J; junction bases unmatched: 10. Germline V gives CDR1 KGHSH, CDR2 LQKENI. The protocol was immunoSEQ multiplex PCR, while the TCRdb copy is restricted to in-frame clones and leaves out a portion. This table has 180,000 or so clones, almost 85% appearing once. Sequencing input: peripheral blood. The genes are TRBV18 and TRBJ2-7; 7 nucleotides match TRBD1. This receptor was identified in a man aged 40-50 years who had recovered from COVID-19. The CDR3 here is CASSLDRVNSEQYF. CDR3 nucleotide sequence: TGTGCCAGCTCACTCGACAGGGTGAATAGTGAGCAGTACTTC.